The 23 T cell receptor beta chains reported below all come from one sample, sequenced in a study of cytomegalovirus exposure and HLA in healthy donors. Use of 60 Vbeta and 13 Jbeta primers characterized the PCR. TCRdb's table, derived via immunoSEQ multiplex PCR, lists solely in-frame clones and lacks some. The sample contains around 130,000 clones, 70% to 75% of which appear only once. The specimen sequenced was PBMCs. These receptor sequences come from a man under 40 in good health and CMV-seronegative.

The CDR3 loop is CASSLAPEMTGRLNTIYF. The CDR3 DNA reads as TGTGCCAGCAGTTTGGCCCCCGAGATGACAGGGAGATTAAACACCATATATTTT. The J gene is TRBJ1-3, the V gene TRBV28, with 7 positions matching TRBD1. The CDR3 consists of 18 residues. The V gene end was trimmed by 3 bases and the J gene end by 6 bases; junction bases not matched to a gene: 17. In germline, CDR1 is MDHEN, CDR2 SYDVKM.

The chain links TRBV4-3 to TRBJ1-5; TRBD1 might be the D (6 bases). The germline V gene has CDR1 LGHNA and CDR2 YSLEER. V lost 1 base and J lost 7, with 14 bases in between. This CDR3 region has 15 residues. CDR3 sequence reads: CASSQAPGARQPQHF. The CDR3 DNA reads TGCGCCAGCAGCCAAGCCCCAGGGGCTAGGCAGCCCCAGCATTTT.

The CDR3 protein is CASSYSRNEGLAFF. CDR3 DNA: TGTGCCAGCAGTTACTCGAGGAATGAGGGCTTGGCTTTCTTT. The chain carries TRBV6-5 and TRBJ1-1; no clear D. The germline V gene has CDR1 MNHEY and CDR2 SVGAGI. V was cut by 0 bases and J by 11 bases, with 16 bases left in between. The CDR3 sequence is 14 residues long.

The chain employs TRBV6-1 and TRBJ2-7, with D hard to call. The CDR3 totals 11 residues. V lost 4 bases to trimming and J lost 3 bases, with 4 bases between them. CDR1 MNHNS and CDR2 SASEGT come from the germline V gene. This CDR3 reads CASSVSYEQYF. The CDR3 nucleotides are TGTGCCAGCAGTGTCAGCTACGAGCAGTACTTC.

The rearrangement links TRBV28 to TRBJ2-3; 14 nucleotides agree with TRBD2. V lost 7 bases to trimming and J lost 8 bases; unmatched junction nucleotides: 8. CDR3 size: 15 residues. Germline-derived CDR1 and CDR2 are MDHEN and SYDVKM. The CDR3 nucleotides read TGTGCCAGCATTCGGACTAGCGGGGGGCCAGGTACGCAGTATTTT. It codes for CASIRTSGGPGTQYF.

This clone has only a few counts. This chain links TRBV29-1 with TRBJ1-2; D ambiguous. Germline CDR1 and CDR2: SQVTM and ANQGSEA. This CDR3 comprises 14 residues. V lost 4 bases and J 7 bases, leaving 19 bases between the germline ends. CDR3 residues: CSVGRRMEGVGYTF. For the CDR3, the DNA is TGCAGCGTTGGGCGTCGTATGGAAGGAGTTGGCTACACCTTC.

This clone has a handful of counts. This chain joins TRBV18 and TRBJ2-3; 8 nucleotides agree with TRBD2. The V segment lost 1 base and the J segment 0 bases; nucleotides outside the gene matches: 3. Germline CDR1 and CDR2: KGHSH and LQKENI. The CDR3 is 16 amino acids. In DNA, the CDR3 is TGTGCCAGCTCACCACGACTAGCGACTAGCACAGATACGCAGTATTTT. Protein: CASSPRLATSTDTQYF.

The chain combines TRBV13 with TRBJ2-5, with D unclear. The germline CDR1 and CDR2 sequences are PRHDT and FYEKMQ (reference sequence). This CDR3 is 12 amino acids long. V lost 1 base and J lost 2, with 2 bases in between. The CDR3: CASSLAQETQYF. CDR3 nucleotides: TGTGCCAGCAGCTTAGCTCAAGAGACCCAGTACTTC.

The chain recombines TRBV27 with TRBJ1-4, with TRBD1 identical over 10 bases. Germline CDR1 reads MNHEY; CDR2 reads SMNVEV (reference sequence). The CDR3 length is 17 residues. After removal of 1 base from V and 8 bases from J, the junction contained 10 bases not matched to a gene. CDR3 residues: CASSLWGTGEVGEKLFF. The CDR3 coding sequence is TGTGCCAGCAGTTTATGGGGGACAGGGGAGGTTGGCGAAAAACTGTTTTTT.

The chain carries TRBV7-2 and TRBJ2-7, with TRBD2 as a possible D gene (6 bases). V dropped 3 bases and J dropped 3 bases, with 15 bases sitting between them. The CDR3 covers 15 residues. CDR1 SGHTA and CDR2 FQGNSA come from the germline V gene. For the CDR3, the DNA is TGTGCCAGCAGCTTTTTTGGGTTCGGGGGCTACGAGCAGTACTTC. Its protein is CASSFFGFGGYEQYF.

The chain links TRBV28 to TRBJ1-5; 7 bases match TRBD1. The CDR3 totals 16 residues. The J segment lost 3 bases and the V segment lost 1 base, leaving 6 bases of the junction unmatched. CDR1 is MDHEN, CDR2 SYDVKM, per germline. CDR3 loop: CASSLSPGGNNQPQHF. Written as DNA, the CDR3 is TGTGCCAGCAGTTTATCGCCAGGGGGAAACAATCAGCCCCAGCATTTT.

V and J are TRBV2 and TRBJ1-1, with TRBD1 identical over 7 bases. In germline, CDR1 is SNHLY, CDR2 FYNNEI. V shed 5 bases, J shed 2 bases, and the junction held 2 bases outside the gene matches. This CDR3 is built from 13 residues. CDR3 region: CASSQGVNTEAFF. For the CDR3, the DNA is TGTGCCAGCAGTCAGGGGGTAAACACTGAAGCTTTCTTT.

The chain links TRBV29-1 to TRBJ2-1; TRBD2 matches 15 bases. The CDR3 runs 14 residues. V was pared by 3 bases and J by 13 bases, with 7 bases of the junction left unmatched. Looked up from germline, CDR1 is SQVTM and CDR2 is ANQGSEA. CDR3 in DNA: TGCAGCGTTGAGAGGGGACTAGCGGGGGGACCCCAGTTCTTC. It specifies CSVERGLAGGPQFF.

The chain joins TRBV7-6 to TRBJ2-7; TRBD2 matches at 7 bases. Trimming took 3 bases from V and 2 from J; bases not matched to a gene: 10. From germline, CDR1 is SGHVS and CDR2 FNYEAQ. This CDR3 spans 16 amino acids. CDR3 coding DNA: TGTGCCAGCAGCTTTTCTGAAGGACTAGTGGCCTACGAGCAGTACTTC. Its protein product is CASSFSEGLVAYEQYF.

A single count supports this clone. The genes are TRBV18 and TRBJ2-7; 9 bases map to TRBD1. The CDR3 sequence is 13 residues long. The germline CDR1 and CDR2 sequences are KGHSH and LQKENI. V lost 6 bases and J lost 5; bases outside the gene matches: 5. For the CDR3, the DNA is TGTGCCAGCTCTCGACAGGGGGGTGACGAGCAGTACTTC. It encodes CASSRQGGDEQYF.

This chain links TRBV7-2 with TRBJ1-2; the D is unclear. Trimming removed 3 bases from V and 0 bases from J, with 17 bases in between. Germline V CDR1 and CDR2: SGHTA, FQGNSA. This CDR3 comprises 17 residues. CDR3 amino acids: CASSLSSTSRTNYGYTF. DNA of the CDR3: TGTGCCAGCAGCTTGTCCAGTACTTCGCGGACTAACTATGGCTACACCTTC.

The chain employs TRBV6-6 and TRBJ1-2; unclear D gene. Trimming removed 10 bases from V and 10 bases from J, with 16 bases in between. CDR3 length equals 11 residues. The germline CDR1 and CDR2 sequences are MNHNY and SVGAGI (reference sequence). This CDR3 is CATEASLAYTF. As DNA, the CDR3 is TGTGCCACAGAGGCTTCACTGGCCTACACCTTC.

In this sample, this clone turned up a few times. This rearrangement joins TRBV11-3 to TRBJ2-1; 7 positions match TRBD2. The germline V gene encodes CDR1 SGHNT and CDR2 YENEEA. There are 15 residues in the CDR3. V was clipped by 5 bases and J by 4 bases; unmatched bases: 8. In nucleotides, the CDR3 is TGTGCCAGCAGCCGGCGGGAGAAGGGATACAATGAGCAGTTCTTC. Its protein product is CASSRREKGYNEQFF.

The gene calls are TRBV29-1 and TRBJ1-4, with 8 bases lining up with TRBD1. The length of the CDR3 is 14 residues. CDR1 is SQVTM, CDR2 ANQGSEA, per germline. J lost 6 bases, V lost 6 bases, and 9 bases had no gene match. In DNA, the CDR3 is TGCAGCGTACAGACAGGGGCGGTAGATGAAAAACTGTTTTTT. Translating it yields CSVQTGAVDEKLFF.

This clone was seen ten or more times. The V call is TRBV6-1, the J call TRBJ1-5; D is ambiguous. Per the germline V gene, CDR1 is MNHNS and CDR2 is SASEGT. This CDR3 region has 14 residues. V was pared by 1 base and J by 10 bases, with 14 bases between. The CDR3 nucleotides read TGTGCCAGCAGTGAAGGGTCCTCATCGGGACCCCAGCATTTT. Protein sequence: CASSEGSSSGPQHF.

This clone rates as medium-sized. The chain combines TRBV6-1 with TRBJ2-1, with TRBD2 matching 11 bases. The junction had 6 bases not matched to a gene; V was cut back by 6 bases and J by 5 bases. The CDR3 loop spans 15 amino acids. Germline-derived CDR1 and CDR2 are MNHNS and SASEGT. In DNA form, the CDR3 reads TGTGCCAGCAGCACCGGGACTAGCGGAAACAATGAGCAGTTCTTC. Protein sequence: CASSTGTSGNNEQFF.

This chain uses TRBV9 with TRBJ2-2; TRBD2 matches 9 bases. V lost 0 bases, J lost 2 bases, and 2 bases stayed unmatched. CDR1 SGDLS and CDR2 YYNGEE come from the germline V gene. The CDR3 sequence is 16 residues long. CDR3: CASSVDLAGNTGELFF. The CDR3 DNA sequence: TGTGCCAGCAGCGTAGACCTAGCGGGAAACACCGGGGAGCTGTTTTTT.

The rearrangement joins TRBV7-2 to TRBJ1-5; D is undetermined. Trimming stripped 2 bases from V and 4 bases from J, with 15 bases between. The CDR3 sequence is 16 residues long. From germline, CDR1 is SGHTA and CDR2 FQGNSA. The CDR3, as DNA: TGTGCCAGCAGCTTAATATCTGGGCAGGTAAATCAGCCCCAGCATTTT. This codes for CASSLISGQVNQPQHF.